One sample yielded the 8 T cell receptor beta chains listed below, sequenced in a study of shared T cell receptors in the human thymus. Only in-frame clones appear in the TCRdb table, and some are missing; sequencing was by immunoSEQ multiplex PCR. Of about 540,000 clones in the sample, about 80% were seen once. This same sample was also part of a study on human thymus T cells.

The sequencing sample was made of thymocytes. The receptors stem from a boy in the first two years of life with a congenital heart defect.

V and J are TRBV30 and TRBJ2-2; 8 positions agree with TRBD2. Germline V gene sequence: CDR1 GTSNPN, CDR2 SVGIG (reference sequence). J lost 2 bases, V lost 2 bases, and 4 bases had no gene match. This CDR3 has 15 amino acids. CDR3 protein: CAWSRGGVNTGELFF. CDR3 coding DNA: TGTGCCTGGAGTCGGGGGGGAGTAAACACCGGGGAGCTGTTTTTT.

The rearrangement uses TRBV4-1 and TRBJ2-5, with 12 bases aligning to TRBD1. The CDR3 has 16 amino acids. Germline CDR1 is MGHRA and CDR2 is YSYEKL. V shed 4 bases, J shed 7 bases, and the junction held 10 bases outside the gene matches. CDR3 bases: TGCGCCAGCAGCCTTGTCCCGGGACAGGGGGCAGGGACCCAGTACTTC. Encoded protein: CASSLVPGQGAGTQYF.

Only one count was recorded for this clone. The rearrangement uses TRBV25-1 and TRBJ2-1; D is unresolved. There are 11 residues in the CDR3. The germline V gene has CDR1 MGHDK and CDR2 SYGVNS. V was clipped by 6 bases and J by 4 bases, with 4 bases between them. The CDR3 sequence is CASSLYNEQFF. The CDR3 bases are TGTGCCAGCAGCTTATACAATGAGCAGTTCTTC.

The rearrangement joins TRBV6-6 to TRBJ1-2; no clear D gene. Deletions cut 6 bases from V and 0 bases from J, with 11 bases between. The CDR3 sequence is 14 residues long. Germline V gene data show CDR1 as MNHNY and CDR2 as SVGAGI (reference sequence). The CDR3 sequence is CASRFRGANYGYTF. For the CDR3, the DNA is TGTGCCAGCAGATTCAGAGGAGCTAACTATGGCTACACCTTC.

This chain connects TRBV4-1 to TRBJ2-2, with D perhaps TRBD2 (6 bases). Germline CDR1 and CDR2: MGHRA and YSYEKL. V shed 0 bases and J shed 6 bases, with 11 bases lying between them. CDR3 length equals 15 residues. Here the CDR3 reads CASSQDPGDSGELFF. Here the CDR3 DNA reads TGCGCCAGCAGCCAAGATCCGGGGGATTCCGGGGAGCTGTTTTTT.

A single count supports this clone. CDR3 coding DNA: TGTGCCAGCAGCCCTAGCGTGTACTACAATGAGCAGTTCTTC. Translation gives CASSPSVYYNEQFF. V usage is TRBV11-3 and J usage is TRBJ2-1; tentative D call: TRBD2 (6 bases). CDR3 length: 14 amino acids. Per germline, CDR1 SGHNT and CDR2 YENEEA. Trimming cost V 5 bases and J 3 bases, with 11 bases left between them.

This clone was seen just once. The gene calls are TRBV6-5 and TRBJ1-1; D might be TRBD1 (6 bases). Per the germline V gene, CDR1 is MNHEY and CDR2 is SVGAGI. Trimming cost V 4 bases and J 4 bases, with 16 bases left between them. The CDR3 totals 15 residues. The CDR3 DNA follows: TGTGCCAGCAGTTCCCATCCAGGGGTTAGCACTGAAGCTTTCTTT. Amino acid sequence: CASSSHPGVSTEAFF.

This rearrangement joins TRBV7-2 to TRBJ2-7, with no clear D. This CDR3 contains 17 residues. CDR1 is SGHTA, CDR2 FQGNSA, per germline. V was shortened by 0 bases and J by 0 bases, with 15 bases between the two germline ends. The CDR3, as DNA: TGTGCCAGCAGCTTAGCAAGATGGTCAGGAACCTCCTACGAGCAGTACTTC. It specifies CASSLARWSGTSYEQYF.